One sample yielded the 6 T cell receptor beta chains listed below, sequenced in a study of blood T cell repertoires in COVID-19. Generated by immunoSEQ multiplex PCR, the TCRdb table keeps only in-frame clones and is missing some. The data show about 68,000 clones, more than 75% seen once. Source material: peripheral blood. The receptors were sampled from a woman aged 60-75 years with acute or convalescent COVID-19.

The chain is built from TRBV18 and TRBJ1-4; 9 bases are a match to TRBD1. The CDR3 is 16 residues long. Germline V CDR1 and CDR2: KGHSH, LQKENI. V gave up 3 bases and J gave up 7 bases; unmatched junction bases: 9. For the CDR3, the DNA is TGTGCCAGCTCACCCCAACCCGGGACAGGGACTGAAAAACTGTTTTTT. It yields the protein CASSPQPGTGTEKLFF.

This clone was counted ten times or more. The V call is TRBV7-9, the J call TRBJ2-1; TRBD2 agrees at 10 bases. Germline-derived CDR1 and CDR2 are SEHNR and FQNEAQ (reference sequence). With V trimmed by 6 bases and J by 5 bases, 7 bases remained unmatched. CDR3 length: 15 amino acids. CDR3 in DNA: TGTGCCAGCAGATATAGCGGGGGGATGAACAATGAGCAGTTCTTC. Amino acid sequence: CASRYSGGMNNEQFF.

The chain has TRBV24-1 and TRBJ2-1; 12 bases are a match to TRBD2. Germline loops: CDR1 KGHDR, CDR2 SFDVKD. Losses at the gene ends were 4 bases for V and 7 bases for J; bases not matched to a gene: 10. The CDR3 spans 17 residues. CDR3 amino acids: CATSESTSGGLLNEQFF. The CDR3 nucleotides read TGTGCCACCAGTGAATCAACTAGCGGGGGGTTGCTTAATGAGCAGTTCTTC.

The chain employs TRBV7-9 and TRBJ2-5; 7 bases match TRBD1. The ends lost 3 bases at V and 2 bases at J; junction bases unmatched: 6. Germline V gene lookup returns CDR1 SEHNR and CDR2 FQNEAQ (reference sequence). The CDR3 sequence is 15 residues long. The CDR3 reads CASSFSLQGQETQYF. Here the CDR3 DNA reads TGTGCCAGCAGCTTTTCCCTACAGGGGCAAGAGACCCAGTACTTC.

This clone was counted a few times. The CDR3, as DNA: TGTGCCAGCACCCGGGGGTCCTATAATTCACCCCTCCACTTT. Translating it yields CASTRGSYNSPLHF. This chain connects TRBV27 to TRBJ1-6; the D gene is possibly TRBD1 (5 bases). Germline lookup yields CDR1 MNHEY and CDR2 SMNVEV (reference sequence). This CDR3 comprises 14 residues. The V gene lost 7 bases and the J gene lost 1 base, with 8 bases spanning the gap.

The chain carries TRBV5-8 and TRBJ2-2, with a weak D call TRBD1 (6 bases). Trimming took off 5 bases at V and 4 bases at J, with 12 bases between the two ends. The CDR3 consists of 14 residues. Germline assignment: CDR1 SGHTS and CDR2 YDEGEE. CDR3 nucleotide sequence: TGTGCCAGCAGTCCGGGACAAACCACCGGGGAGCTGTTTTTT. This codes for CASSPGQTTGELFF.